This is a list of T cell receptor beta chains from one sample in a study of blood T cell repertoires in COVID-19. Repertoires were generated with immunoSEQ multiplex PCR, while TCRdb's copy carries only in-frame clones and drops some. The repertoire holds about 280,000 clones, nearly 90% seen once, with over 8% in the top ten. Sequencing was done on a sample of peripheral blood. These receptors were taken from a man between 18 and 35 years old with active or convalescent COVID-19. Each CDR3 is given with its conserved first and last residue. Fields, in order: D gene, clone size, V gene, CDR3 length, J gene, CDR3 DNA, CDR3 protein. The D gene is left open where the match is weak. Only some rows state a clone size, as once, few, many or a class for expanded clones.

d_call: -; clone_size: once; v_call: TRBV11-2; cdr3_length: 13; j_call: TRBJ1-6; cdr3_nt: TGTGCCAGCAGCTTATCAGGATCCTCACCCCTCCACTTT; cdr3_aa: CASSLSGSSPLHF
d_call: -; clone_size: -; v_call: TRBV5-1; cdr3_length: 14; j_call: TRBJ1-2; cdr3_nt: TGCGCCAGCAGCTCGGGGGAGGGAAACTATGGCTACACCTTC; cdr3_aa: CASSSGEGNYGYTF
d_call: -; clone_size: -; v_call: TRBV12-5; cdr3_length: 14; j_call: TRBJ1-5; cdr3_nt: TGTGCTAGTGGTCCGGGGGTCGGCAATCAGCCCCAACATTTT; cdr3_aa: CASGPGVGNQPQHF
d_call: TRBD1; clone_size: -; v_call: TRBV5-1; cdr3_length: 15; j_call: TRBJ1-2; cdr3_nt: TGCGCCAGCAGGTTCGTCGACAGGGACCTCTATGGCTACACCTTC; cdr3_aa: CASRFVDRDLYGYTF
d_call: -; clone_size: -; v_call: TRBV7-9; cdr3_length: 17; j_call: TRBJ2-7; cdr3_nt: TGTGCCAGCAGCTTAAGGGAGTCCCGGACCTACTCCTACGAGCAGTACTTC; cdr3_aa: CASSLRESRTYSYEQYF
d_call: -; clone_size: -; v_call: TRBV12-3/TRBV12-4; cdr3_length: 13; j_call: TRBJ1-5; cdr3_nt: TGTGCCAGCAGCTTAGGGGTAGCTTTGCCCCAGCATTTT; cdr3_aa: CASSLGVALPQHF
d_call: -; clone_size: -; v_call: TRBV12-5; cdr3_length: 13; j_call: TRBJ1-1; cdr3_nt: TGTGCTAGTGGTTTGGCGGGGGAGCCTGAAGCTTTCTTT; cdr3_aa: CASGLAGEPEAFF
d_call: TRBD2; clone_size: -; v_call: TRBV19; cdr3_length: 12; j_call: TRBJ2-3; cdr3_nt: TGTGCCACCGCGGGAGGACTAGATACGCAGTATTTT; cdr3_aa: CATAGGLDTQYF
d_call: -; clone_size: -; v_call: TRBV19; cdr3_length: 15; j_call: TRBJ1-5; cdr3_nt: TGTGCCAGTAGTGGTCCTCAGGGTAGCAATCAGCCCCAGCATTTT; cdr3_aa: CASSGPQGSNQPQHF
d_call: -; clone_size: -; v_call: TRBV10-2; cdr3_length: 15; j_call: TRBJ2-7; cdr3_nt: TGCGCCAGCAGGATGACAGCCTCGAGCTCCTACGAGCAGTACTTC; cdr3_aa: CASRMTASSSYEQYF
d_call: TRBD1; clone_size: -; v_call: TRBV24-1; cdr3_length: 17; j_call: TRBJ2-3; cdr3_nt: TGTGCCACCCATCCCCTTATGACAGGGGCGGTCACAGATACGCAGTATTTT; cdr3_aa: CATHPLMTGAVTDTQYF
d_call: -; clone_size: -; v_call: TRBV19; cdr3_length: 16; j_call: TRBJ1-5; cdr3_nt: TGTGCCAGTAAAACAGCCTCGACCGGGAATTACCTCCCCCAGCATTTT; cdr3_aa: CASKTASTGNYLPQHF
d_call: TRBD2; clone_size: -; v_call: TRBV25-1; cdr3_length: 18; j_call: TRBJ2-3; cdr3_nt: TGTGCCAGCAGTGAATATGGTAGAGCGGGGGGGCCAACAGATACGCAGTATTTT; cdr3_aa: CASSEYGRAGGPTDTQYF
d_call: TRBD1; clone_size: -; v_call: TRBV19; cdr3_length: 15; j_call: TRBJ1-6; cdr3_nt: TGTGCCAGTAGTTCTGGGACAGCTAATAATTCACCCCTCCACTTT; cdr3_aa: CASSSGTANNSPLHF
d_call: TRBD2; clone_size: -; v_call: TRBV3-1/TRBV3-2; cdr3_length: 17; j_call: TRBJ2-4; cdr3_nt: TGTGCCAGCAGCCAAGATGGAATTAGCGGGGGCCCTGCGTTTCAGTACTTC; cdr3_aa: CASSQDGISGGPAFQYF
d_call: TRBD2; clone_size: once; v_call: TRBV7-2; cdr3_length: 14; j_call: TRBJ2-7; cdr3_nt: TGTGCCAGCAGCTGGCTAGCGGGGGATTACGAGCAGTACTTC; cdr3_aa: CASSWLAGDYEQYF
d_call: -; clone_size: -; v_call: TRBV5-5; cdr3_length: 14; j_call: TRBJ1-2; cdr3_nt: TGTGCCAGCAGCGTGCCGGGGAGTCTCTATGGCTACACCTTC; cdr3_aa: CASSVPGSLYGYTF
d_call: TRBD1; clone_size: -; v_call: TRBV2; cdr3_length: 14; j_call: TRBJ1-1; cdr3_nt: TGTGCCAGCAGGACCGGGACAGGTTATGATGAAGCTTTCTTT; cdr3_aa: CASRTGTGYDEAFF
d_call: -; clone_size: once; v_call: TRBV15; cdr3_length: 17; j_call: TRBJ1-6; cdr3_nt: TGTGCCACCACCCCGGGAGCGGGAAGGTCCTATAATTCACCCCTCCACTTT; cdr3_aa: CATTPGAGRSYNSPLHF
d_call: -; clone_size: -; v_call: TRBV7-3; cdr3_length: 15; j_call: TRBJ1-1; cdr3_nt: TGTGCCAGCAGCCAGGGGTCCGGGAAGGGGACTGAAGCTTTCTTT; cdr3_aa: CASSQGSGKGTEAFF
d_call: TRBD1; clone_size: -; v_call: TRBV9; cdr3_length: 14; j_call: TRBJ1-4; cdr3_nt: TGTGCCAGCAGCGTAGCAGGGGGCCATGAAAAACTGTTTTTT; cdr3_aa: CASSVAGGHEKLFF
d_call: TRBD2; clone_size: -; v_call: TRBV5-1; cdr3_length: 19; j_call: TRBJ2-7; cdr3_nt: TGCGCCAGCAGCGTTTCAACTAGCGGGGGCCGCCGGTGGACCTACGAGCAGTACTTC; cdr3_aa: CASSVSTSGGRRWTYEQYF
d_call: -; clone_size: -; v_call: TRBV5-5; cdr3_length: 12; j_call: TRBJ2-7; cdr3_nt: TGTGCCAGCAGCTTGGACAGGTACGAGCAGTACTTC; cdr3_aa: CASSLDRYEQYF